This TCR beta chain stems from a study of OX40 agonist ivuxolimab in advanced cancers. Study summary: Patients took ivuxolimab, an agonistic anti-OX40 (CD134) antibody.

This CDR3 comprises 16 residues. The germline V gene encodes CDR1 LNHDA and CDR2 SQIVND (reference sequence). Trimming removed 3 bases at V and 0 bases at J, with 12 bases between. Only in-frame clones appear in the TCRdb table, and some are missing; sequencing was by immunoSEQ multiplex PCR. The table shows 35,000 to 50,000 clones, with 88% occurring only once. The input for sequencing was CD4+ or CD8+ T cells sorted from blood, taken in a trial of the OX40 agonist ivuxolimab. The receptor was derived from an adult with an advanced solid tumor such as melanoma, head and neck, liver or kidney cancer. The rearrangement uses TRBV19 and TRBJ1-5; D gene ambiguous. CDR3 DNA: TGTGCCAGTAGTATTGGTTCACCATATAGCAATCAGCCCCAGCATTTT. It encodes CASSIGSPYSNQPQHF.